The clone carrying this TCR beta chain has at least ten counts. What it binds is not known. The sample is drawn from a study of spatial heterogeneity in lung cancer. Whole-study context: Detected sequences consistently included more beta-chain ones than alpha-chain ones.

Germline V gene lookup returns CDR1 SGHDT and CDR2 YYEEEE. This CDR3 is built from 15 residues. V gave up 4 bases and J gave up 2 bases; unmatched junction bases: 5. Time point reported: sample taken at primary tumor resection. Material for sequencing was whole RNA from tumor, nontumor lung or frozen PBMC, left unsorted. Findings and caveats of the study: Tumor mutation count correlated with how many alpha and beta TCRs expanded intratumorally. Ubiquitous nonsynonymous mutations were tracked by counts of ubiquitous expanded TCRs, and regional ones by counts of regional expanded TCRs.

Individual TCR cDNA molecules each bore their own unique molecular identifier. Each CDR3 protein gets one entry after TCRdb re-called the 5' RACE reads with MiXCR. The data show about 12,000 distinct CDR3 sequences, around 5% seen once. This sequence was found in a male donor with early-stage non-small cell lung cancer. The V call is TRBV5-6, the J call TRBJ2-1, with TRBD2 matching over 8 bases. The material sequenced was lung tumor tissue, taken at surgery. CDR3: CASSLGGGPYNEQFF. CDR3 coding DNA: TGTGCCAGCAGCCTGGGCGGGGGGCCCTACAATGAGCAGTTCTTC.